The 21 T cell receptor beta chains listed next were all sequenced from one sample in a study of somatic mutations in cytotoxic T cells in rheumatoid arthritis. Profiling relied on immunoSEQ multiplex PCR, and the TCRdb table lists in-frame clones only, not all of them. The sample shows roughly 30,000 clones, 75% to 85% of them seen only once. Sample: CD8+ T cells sorted from blood. Receptors originate from an adult with rheumatoid arthritis.

The chain uses TRBV4-1 and TRBJ2-1; 11 nucleotides line up with TRBD2. Trimming cost V 3 bases and J 5 bases; bases outside gene matches: 6. Per germline, CDR1 MGHRA and CDR2 YSYEKL. The CDR3 contains 16 residues. Here the CDR3 reads CASSHTIAGGDNEQFF. CDR3 in DNA: TGCGCCAGCAGCCATACCATAGCGGGGGGGGACAATGAGCAGTTCTTC.

This chain uses TRBV20-1 with TRBJ1-1; D unclear. The CDR3 consists of 11 residues. Trimming stripped 4 bases from V and 0 bases from J, with 3 bases between. CDR1 and CDR2 from the germline V gene are DFQATT and SNEGSKA (reference sequence). Here the CDR3 DNA reads TGCAGTGCTATAGTGAACACTGAAGCTTTCTTT. Protein product: CSAIVNTEAFF.

The chain couples TRBV5-6 to TRBJ2-4, with a weak D call TRBD1 (6 bases). V lost 0 bases and J 0 bases, leaving 19 bases between the germline ends. This CDR3 has 19 amino acids. CDR1 and CDR2 from the germline V gene are SGHDT and YYEEEE. The CDR3 loop reads CASSLGWDISLLAKNIQYF. CDR3 coding DNA: TGTGCCAGCAGCTTGGGATGGGACATCTCCTTACTAGCCAAAAACATTCAGTACTTC.

Only one count was recorded for this clone. This chain links TRBV7-9 with TRBJ2-1, with 10 bases matching TRBD2. The V segment lost 1 base and the J segment 14 bases; nucleotides outside the gene matches: 2. CDR1 is SEHNR and CDR2 is FQNEAQ in the germline V gene (reference sequence). This CDR3 is built from 12 residues. CDR3 region: CASSLGGTSEFF. Here the CDR3 DNA reads TGTGCCAGCAGCTTAGGGGGGACTAGCGAGTTCTTC.

The J gene is TRBJ1-3, the V gene TRBV5-1; D is ambiguous. V was pared by 4 bases and J by 0 bases, with 11 bases between. There are 15 residues in the CDR3. Per germline, CDR1 SGHRS and CDR2 YFSETQ. The CDR3 nucleotides are TGCGCCAGCAGCCGAATGTGGGGCTCTGGAAACACCATATATTTT. The encoded protein is CASSRMWGSGNTIYF.

This chain joins TRBV4-1 and TRBJ1-1; TRBD1 might be the D (5 bases). With 4 bases removed from V and 6 bases from J, the gap between germline ends came to 12 bases. Germline V lookup: CDR1 MGHRA, CDR2 YSYEKL. The CDR3 is 13 residues long. The CDR3 bases are TGCGCCAGCAGCCCGCGAGGGGCAGCTGAAGCTTTCTTT. It yields the protein CASSPRGAAEAFF.

This chain uses TRBV7-6 with TRBJ2-3; 8 bases are shared with TRBD1. The CDR3 contains 15 residues. The V segment lost 5 bases and the J segment 6 bases; nucleotides outside the gene matches: 10. CDR1 SGHVS and CDR2 FNYEAQ come from the germline V gene. The CDR3 loop reads CASSREDRGGDTQYF. In DNA, the CDR3 is TGTGCCAGCAGCCGAGAAGACAGGGGTGGGGATACGCAGTATTTT. Based on the CDR3 plus reference TRBV7-6 and TRBJ2-3, the full variable domain is GAGVSQSPRYKVTKRGQDVALRCDPISGHVSLYWYRQALGQGPEFLTYFNYEAQQDKSGLPNDRFSAERPEGSISTLTIQRTEQRDSAMYRCASSREDRGGDTQYFGPGTRLTVL.

The gene calls are TRBV7-9 and TRBJ2-7, with D unclear. This CDR3 contains 15 residues. Germline CDR1 is SEHNR and CDR2 is FQNEAQ (reference sequence). Trimming took 5 bases from V and 4 from J, leaving 18 bases between them. The CDR3 DNA follows: TGTGCCAGCAGCCGCCACAGAATCCACCGATACGAGCAGTACTTC. This codes for CASSRHRIHRYEQYF.

The V call is TRBV7-9, the J call TRBJ1-1, with D hard to call. The V end was cut by 1 base, the J end by 3 bases, with 12 bases between. The germline CDR1 and CDR2 sequences are SEHNR and FQNEAQ (reference sequence). The CDR3 runs to 15 residues. CDR3 sequence: CASSLGIGVDTEAFF. CDR3 nucleotide sequence: TGTGCCAGCAGCTTAGGGATCGGGGTAGACACTGAAGCTTTCTTT.

The chain employs TRBV5-5 and TRBJ1-4; D is perhaps TRBD1 (6 bases). Trimming pared 4 bases from V and 12 bases from J, leaving 13 bases between. Germline CDR1 reads SGHKS; CDR2 reads YYEKEE (reference sequence). This CDR3 contains 12 residues. Here the CDR3 DNA reads TGTGCCAGCAGCCAAGGGGGGAAGGAACTGTTTTTT. Translated, it gives CASSQGGKELFF.

The count of this clone is one. The chain couples TRBV7-9 to TRBJ2-1, with 7 bases that match TRBD2. V lost 4 bases and J lost 3; bases outside the gene matches: 12. The CDR3 runs 17 residues. From germline, CDR1 is SEHNR and CDR2 FQNEAQ (reference sequence). CDR3 residues: CASSSALVREGYNEQFF. The CDR3 DNA reads as TGTGCCAGCAGCTCCGCCCTAGTAAGGGAGGGCTACAATGAGCAGTTCTTC.

In this sample, this clone turned up once. The chain couples TRBV28 to TRBJ1-3, with D unresolved. This CDR3 is built from 15 residues. CDR1 and CDR2 from the germline V gene are MDHEN and SYDVKM. Trimming pared 2 bases from V and 0 bases from J, leaving 8 bases between. CDR3 in DNA: TGTGCCAGCAGTTTAGGGCAGTACTCTGGAAACACCATATATTTT. This gives the protein CASSLGQYSGNTIYF.

The sample holds one count of this clone. The gene calls are TRBV9 and TRBJ1-4; 9 positions match TRBD1. Germline CDR1 and CDR2: SGDLS and YYNGEE. The CDR3 has 18 amino acids. Trimming cost V 2 bases and J 0 bases; bases outside gene matches: 8. Here the CDR3 DNA reads TGTGCCAGCAGCGTCCGGGACAGGGCACGAACAACTAATGAAAAACTGTTTTTT. Translated: CASSVRDRARTTNEKLFF.

This clone occurred once. The V and J genes are TRBV28 and TRBJ2-1; D not resolved. CDR3 length: 12 residues. The V end lost 6 bases, the J end lost 12 bases, and 15 bases lay between the germline ends. Germline lookup yields CDR1 MDHEN and CDR2 SYDVKM. CDR3 loop: CASSPGVVVQFF. For the CDR3, the DNA is TGTGCCAGCAGCCCCGGCGTCGTAGTGCAGTTCTTC.

V gene TRBV28 combines with J gene TRBJ2-2; a possible D gene is TRBD2 (6 bases). CDR3 length: 13 residues. V was cut by 5 bases and J by 6 bases, with 10 bases left in between. Germline V gene sequence: CDR1 MDHEN, CDR2 SYDVKM. CDR3 DNA: TGTGCCAGCAGTAGGGCTAGCGCCGGGGAGCTGTTTTTT. Translation: CASSRASAGELFF.

This clone was recorded only once. V is TRBV5-6 and J is TRBJ1-4, with D maybe TRBD1 (5 bases). Germline assignment: CDR1 SGHDT and CDR2 YYEEEE. Trimming took off 4 bases at V and 4 bases at J, with 14 bases between the two ends. The CDR3 is 15 amino acids. DNA of the CDR3: TGTGCCAGCAGCCTAATCGGGACTCTTAATGAAAAACTGTTTTTT. It encodes CASSLIGTLNEKLFF.

The gene calls are TRBV5-4 and TRBJ2-5, with unresolved D. The CDR3 spans 11 residues. The V end lost 4 bases, the J end lost 5 bases, and 6 bases lay between the germline ends. Germline V gives CDR1 SGHNT, CDR2 YYREEE (reference sequence). DNA of the CDR3: TGTGCCAGCAGCCCCGGGGAGACCCAGTACTTC. Protein: CASSPGETQYF.

The V gene is TRBV27, the J gene TRBJ1-2; the D gene is possibly TRBD1 (5 bases). The germline V and J ends were trimmed by 6 bases and 3 bases, with 8 bases remaining between them. Germline lookup yields CDR1 MNHEY and CDR2 SMNVEV (reference sequence). This CDR3 is built from 12 residues. The CDR3 bases are TGTGCCAGCAGGGGACTGGACTATGGCTACACCTTC. Encoded protein: CASRGLDYGYTF.

V usage is TRBV29-1 and J usage is TRBJ2-7; D is tentatively TRBD1 or TRBD2 (6 bases each). There are 16 residues in the CDR3. The germline V gene has CDR1 SQVTM and CDR2 ANQGSEA. V dropped 1 base and J dropped 3 bases, with 19 bases sitting between them. CDR3 coding DNA: TGCAGCGTTGAAGTCCCCTCTGGGGGGCTGAACTACGAGCAGTACTTC. This codes for CSVEVPSGGLNYEQYF.

This rearrangement joins TRBV11-3 to TRBJ1-3; no definite D call. V lost 8 bases, J lost 2 bases, and 19 bases lay in between. This CDR3 has 16 residues. Germline V CDR1 and CDR2: SGHNT, YENEEA. CDR3: CASERGPLGTGNTIYF. The CDR3, as DNA: TGTGCCAGCGAACGAGGTCCTCTCGGCACTGGAAACACCATATATTTT.

The chain links TRBV7-9 to TRBJ2-3; D possibly corresponds to TRBD2 (7 bases). Germline CDR1 reads SEHNR; CDR2 reads FQNEAQ (reference sequence). V gave up 6 bases and J gave up 2 bases, with 21 bases separating them. The CDR3 consists of 17 residues. CDR3 nucleotides: TGTGCCAGCAGTCGGAAGGGGGGAGGGGGTCACACAGATACGCAGTATTTT. Translation: CASSRKGGGGHTDTQYF.